One sample yielded the 17 T cell receptor beta chains listed below, sequenced in a study of T cell responses to AZD1222 COVID-19 vaccine listed by TCRdb under 2021. Library generation was performed with the immunoSEQ multiplex PCR assay. TCRdb retrieved this table from immuneACCESS and kept in-frame rearrangements only. Not all clones are present; in checked studies, unresolved V genes account for under half, and no reason is known for the remainder. The sample profile shows 60,000 to 75,000 clones; roughly 82% of them were found once. 20% of the sample is taken by the ten largest. In light of the paper, this sample's time point label describes: baseline before first vaccination. Sequenced here: peripheral blood, sampled on day 0 of AZD1222 vaccination. These receptor sequences come from an adult in good health.

The chain combines TRBV5-1 with TRBJ2-2, with D hard to call. The CDR3 has 14 amino acids. Germline V CDR1 and CDR2: SGHRS, YFSETQ. V dropped 2 bases and J dropped 0 bases, with 5 bases sitting between them. The CDR3 DNA is TGCGCCAGCAGCTTCAGCCCGAACACCGGGGAGCTGTTTTTT. Translated: CASSFSPNTGELFF.

The chain is built from TRBV4-1 and TRBJ1-3; no clear D gene. There are 14 residues in the CDR3. Per the germline V gene, CDR1 is MGHRA and CDR2 is YSYEKL. V shed 1 base and J shed 4 bases, with 8 bases lying between them. DNA for the CDR3: TGCGCCAGCAGCCAAGGTCCCGGAGGAAACACCATATATTTT. Its translation is CASSQGPGGNTIYF.

The rearrangement joins TRBV7-2 to TRBJ1-2, with 9 bases lining up with TRBD1. The J segment lost 2 bases and the V segment lost 4 bases, leaving 2 bases of the junction unmatched. Germline loops: CDR1 SGHTA, CDR2 FQGNSA. The CDR3 is 14 residues long. CDR3 amino acids: CASSYGQGNYGYTF. The CDR3 nucleotides are TGTGCCAGCAGCTACGGACAGGGGAACTATGGCTACACCTTC.

The V and J genes are TRBV7-9 and TRBJ1-4; no firm D call. CDR3 size: 16 residues. Trimming cost V 2 bases and J 6 bases, with 16 bases left between them. Germline V gene lookup returns CDR1 SEHNR and CDR2 FQNEAQ (reference sequence). The CDR3 region has the DNA TGTGCCAGCAGCTTAAGCCGCGCCTTCCAGCATGAAAAACTGTTTTTT. This sequence encodes CASSLSRAFQHEKLFF.

The J gene is TRBJ2-7, the V gene TRBV29-1; tentatively, D is TRBD1 or TRBD2 (6 bases each). This CDR3 is 15 amino acids long. V gave up 7 bases and J gave up 0 bases, with 19 bases separating them. Germline-derived CDR1 and CDR2 are SQVTM and ANQGSEA. CDR3 sequence reads: CSARGGSSSSYEQYF. The CDR3 region has the DNA TGCAGCGCCCGAGGGGGGTCGTCGAGCTCCTACGAGCAGTACTTC.

This clone has just one count. This chain links TRBV5-4 with TRBJ1-4; 7 nucleotides agree with TRBD1. In germline, CDR1 is SGHNT, CDR2 YYREEE (reference sequence). The CDR3 loop spans 14 amino acids. V dropped 4 bases and J dropped 8; count of bases not matched to a gene: 8. The CDR3 loop is CASSRDSFGEKLFF. CDR3 sequence (DNA): TGTGCCAGCAGCCGGGACAGCTTCGGAGAAAAACTGTTTTTT.

This clone showed up just a few times. V gene TRBV12-3 or TRBV12-4 combines with J gene TRBJ1-1; no firm D call. Trimming left V 2 bases short and J 1 base short, with 5 bases between. The CDR3 runs 13 residues. Here the CDR3 DNA reads TGTGCCAGCAGTTTATGGGGGAACACTGAAGCTTTCTTT. Its translation is CASSLWGNTEAFF.

J is TRBJ2-2 and V is TRBV5-6, with 9 bases identical to TRBD1. The CDR3 extends over 17 amino acids. Germline values: CDR1 SGHDT, CDR2 YYEEEE. V was clipped by 3 bases and J by 5 bases; unmatched bases: 11. The CDR3 nucleotides read TGTGCCAGCAGCTCGGAGGCCGGGACAGGGTTGACCGGGGAGCTGTTTTTT. Its translation is CASSSEAGTGLTGELFF.

This clone appeared a single time. The chain is built from TRBV7-9 and TRBJ1-6; the D gene is possibly TRBD1 (5 bases). Deletions cut 6 bases from V and 10 bases from J, with 19 bases between. The CDR3 totals 15 residues. Per germline, CDR1 SEHNR and CDR2 FQNEAQ (reference sequence). The DNA of the CDR3 is TGTGCCAGCAGACCTTCTCAGGGAGGAGGATCACCCCTCCACTTT. This encodes CASRPSQGGGSPLHF.

V gene TRBV7-8 combines with J gene TRBJ1-2; D ambiguous. Trimming stripped 0 bases from V and 2 bases from J, with 10 bases between. Germline V lookup: CDR1 SGHVS, CDR2 FQNEAQ. There are 15 residues in the CDR3. CDR3 coding DNA: TGTGCCAGCAGCTTAGCGCAAAACCCCAACTATGGCTACACCTTC. Protein: CASSLAQNPNYGYTF. The variable domain in full, with the rest retrieved from reference TRBV7-8 and TRBJ1-2, is GAGVSQSPRYKVAKRGQDVALRCDPISGHVSLFWYQQALGQGPEFLTYFQNEAQLDKSGLPSDRFFAERPEGSVSTLKIQRTQQEDSAVYLCASSLAQNPNYGYTFGSGTRLTVV.

This clone was detected only once. The CDR3 DNA sequence: TGCGCCAGCAGCTCTAACAGGGGGCAGTCTATCGGGGAGCTGTTTTTT. Amino acids: CASSSNRGQSIGELFF. The gene calls are TRBV5-1 and TRBJ2-2; 9 nucleotides agree with TRBD1. The CDR3 is 16 amino acids. From germline, CDR1 is SGHRS and CDR2 YFSETQ. Losses at the gene ends were 3 bases for V and 7 bases for J; bases not matched to a gene: 10. The full variable domain, its missing parts supplied by reference TRBV5-1 and TRBJ2-2, is KAGVTQTPRYLIKTRGQQVTLSCSPISGHRSVSWYQQTPGQGLQFLFEYFSETQRNKGNFPGRFSGRQFSNSRSEMNVSTLELGDSALYLCASSSNRGQSIGELFFGEGSRLTVL.

J is TRBJ1-3 and V is TRBV7-3; D is ambiguous. V was clipped by 5 bases and J by 1 base, with 12 bases between them. The CDR3 has 15 residues. The germline V gene encodes CDR1 SGHTA and CDR2 FQGTGA. The CDR3 region has the DNA TGTGCCAGCAGCCTGGGGAGCAATTCTGGAAACACCATATATTTT. This translates into CASSLGSNSGNTIYF.

This rearrangement joins TRBV29-1 to TRBJ1-2; tentative D call: TRBD1 (6 bases). This CDR3 comprises 16 residues. V shed 2 bases and J shed 8 bases, with 24 bases lying between them. Germline V lookup: CDR1 SQVTM, CDR2 ANQGSEA. CDR3 in amino acids: CSVEFEDSSSIGGYTF. The CDR3 DNA sequence: TGCAGCGTTGAATTTGAGGACAGCTCCTCTATCGGGGGCTACACCTTC.

This chain connects TRBV19 to TRBJ1-2; tentative D call: TRBD1 (6 bases). The CDR3 covers 15 residues. Trimming cost V 3 bases and J 2 bases, with 13 bases left between them. Germline assignment: CDR1 LNHDA and CDR2 SQIVND (reference sequence). CDR3 sequence reads: CASSISQGRNYGYTF. In DNA, the CDR3 is TGTGCCAGTAGTATTAGCCAGGGGAGGAACTATGGCTACACCTTC. Complete variable domain (other parts from reference TRBV19 and TRBJ1-2): DGGITQSPKYLFRKEGQNVTLSCEQNLNHDAMYWYRQDPGQGLRLIYYSQIVNDFQKGDIAEGYSVSREKKESFPLTVTSAQKNPTAFYLCASSISQGRNYGYTFGSGTRLTVV.

The chain combines TRBV28 with TRBJ1-5, with D unresolved. CDR3 length equals 12 residues. The germline V gene encodes CDR1 MDHEN and CDR2 SYDVKM. The V end was cut by 7 bases, the J end by 7 bases, with 11 bases between. CDR3 region: CASTYRGQPQHF. For the CDR3, the DNA is TGTGCCAGCACCTATCGAGGGCAGCCCCAGCATTTT.

This rearrangement joins TRBV12-5 to TRBJ2-2, with D possibly being TRBD1 (6 bases). V was shortened by 1 base and J by 4 bases, with 13 bases between the two germline ends. CDR3 size: 16 residues. Germline lookup yields CDR1 LGHNT and CDR2 FRNRAP. The CDR3 DNA follows: TGTGCTAGTGGTTTGGGCCCTCAACAGGGCACCGGGGAGCTGTTTTTT. As protein: CASGLGPQQGTGELFF.

This clone was seen a handful of times. This chain connects TRBV28 to TRBJ2-4; D unclear. V was shortened by 1 base and J by 1 base, with 2 bases between the two germline ends. Germline V CDR1 and CDR2: MDHEN, SYDVKM. The CDR3 has 13 amino acids. For the CDR3, the DNA is TGTGCCAGCAGTTTATTGGCCAAAAACATTCAGTACTTC. This translates into CASSLLAKNIQYF.